This TCR beta chain is drawn from a study of shared clonotypes between healthy human individuals. The junction had 3 bases not matched to a gene; V was cut back by 7 bases and J by 1 base. The CDR3 spans 12 residues. CDR1 SQVTM and CDR2 ANQGSEA come from the germline V gene. The assay was immunoSEQ multiplex PCR, and TCRdb's table has in-frame clones only and misses some. The table has about 2.1 million clones, roughly 91% seen once. CD45RO-negative, CCR7-selected cells formed the naive CD8 fraction, which excluded terminally differentiated effector memory CD45RA+ cells. The TCR was taken from a man in his late teens or twenties in good health. Some clones in this sample may be carry-over from other donors' samples. Sequencing was done on a sample of naive CD8+ T cells from PBMCs. V and J are TRBV29-1 and TRBJ1-2, with TRBD1 matching 7 bases. The CDR3 spells CSGWDSNYGYTF. CDR3 bases: TGCAGCGGATGGGACAGTAACTATGGCTACACCTTC.